These 16 T cell receptor beta chains came from one sample sequenced in a study of OX40 agonist ivuxolimab in advanced cancers. The data were produced by immunoSEQ multiplex PCR, yet TCRdb's version contains in-frame clones alone and is incomplete. The sample holds 65,000 to 95,000 clones; 89% are singletons and the top ten take 0.19%. Source: CD4+ or CD8+ T cells sorted from blood, taken in a trial of the OX40 agonist ivuxolimab. All receptors come from an adult with an advanced solid tumor such as melanoma, head and neck, liver or kidney cancer.

The chain is built from TRBV7-2 and TRBJ2-1, with 11 bases fitting TRBD2. The V segment lost 4 bases and the J segment 6 bases; nucleotides outside the gene matches: 8. Looked up from germline, CDR1 is SGHTA and CDR2 is FQGNSA. The CDR3 sequence is 16 residues long. CDR3 bases: TGTGCCAGCAGCTACCTAGCGGGAGGCAGGAGCAATGAGCAGTTCTTC. Protein sequence: CASSYLAGGRSNEQFF.

The V gene is TRBV9, the J gene TRBJ2-5; D is possibly TRBD1 (6 bases). In germline, CDR1 is SGDLS, CDR2 YYNGEE. V lost 4 bases to trimming and J lost 1 base, with 14 bases between them. The CDR3 loop spans 15 amino acids. CDR3 DNA: TGTGCCAGCAGCCCCCAGGGGCAGGGCCAAGAGACCCAGTACTTC. It specifies CASSPQGQGQETQYF.

This chain connects TRBV28 to TRBJ2-1; 7 bases are shared with TRBD2. The CDR3 has 15 residues. The V segment lost 6 bases and the J segment 4 bases; nucleotides outside the gene matches: 9. Germline V gene sequence: CDR1 MDHEN, CDR2 SYDVKM. CDR3 region: CASSRAGKTYNEQFF. The CDR3 DNA is TGTGCCAGCAGCCGAGCGGGGAAAACATACAATGAGCAGTTCTTC.

The chain uses TRBV5-6 and TRBJ1-2; D ambiguous. V was trimmed by 0 bases and J by 4 bases, leaving 7 bases between them. Germline CDR1 and CDR2: SGHDT and YYEEEE. The CDR3 has 13 residues. CDR3 DNA: TGTGCCAGCAGCTTGGAGGGAATCTATGGCTACACCTTC. It codes for CASSLEGIYGYTF.

V is TRBV7-9 and J is TRBJ2-2; D possibly uses TRBD1 or TRBD2 (5 bases each). CDR1 is SEHNR, CDR2 FQNEAQ, per germline (reference sequence). V gave up 4 bases and J gave up 4 bases, with 13 bases separating them. The CDR3 totals 15 residues. This CDR3 reads CASSWDGEGTGELFF. The CDR3 nucleotides read TGTGCCAGCAGCTGGGACGGAGAGGGCACCGGGGAGCTGTTTTTT.

The CDR3 DNA is TGCGCCAGCAGCCCGGACCCTAATGAAAAACTGTTTTTT. Protein product: CASSPDPNEKLFF. V usage is TRBV5-1 and J usage is TRBJ1-4; D gene unclear. The V end was cut by 4 bases, the J end by 3 bases, with 7 bases between. Germline CDR1 SGHRS, CDR2 YFSETQ. This CDR3 region has 13 residues.

The chain couples TRBV6-5 to TRBJ2-7; D might be TRBD1 (5 bases). The CDR3 loop spans 12 amino acids. The V end was cut by 6 bases, the J end by 7 bases, with 13 bases between. Germline CDR1 is MNHEY and CDR2 is SVGAGI. In DNA, the CDR3 is TGTGCCAGCAGGGGGCTGTTTGGGGAGCAGTACGTC. This codes for CASRGLFGEQYV.

The V and J genes are TRBV2 and TRBJ2-5; TRBD2 agrees at 7 bases. Germline lookup yields CDR1 SNHLY and CDR2 FYNNEI. With V trimmed by 2 bases and J by 4 bases, 7 bases remained unmatched. This CDR3 has 15 residues. The CDR3 sequence is CASSESRGRGETQYF. CDR3 nucleotide sequence: TGTGCCAGCAGTGAATCCCGCGGGAGAGGAGAGACCCAGTACTTC.

V gene TRBV5-4 combines with J gene TRBJ1-1, with 7 nucleotides matching TRBD1. CDR3 length: 16 residues. Trimming at V came to 4 bases and at J to 0 bases, leaving 9 bases not matched to a gene. Germline values: CDR1 SGHNT, CDR2 YYREEE (reference sequence). The CDR3 bases are TGTGCCAGCAGCCCCAGGGGGGCAGCCATGAACACTGAAGCTTTCTTT. Translated, it gives CASSPRGAAMNTEAFF. The variable domain in full, completed from reference TRBV5-4 and TRBJ1-1, reads ETGVTQSPTHLIKTRGQQVTLRCSSQSGHNTVSWYQQALGQGPQFIFQYYREEENGRGNFPPRFSGLQFPNYSSELNVNALELDDSALYLCASSPRGAAMNTEAFFGQGTRLTVV.

This chain joins TRBV5-1 and TRBJ2-1; D is ambiguous. Per the germline V gene, CDR1 is SGHRS and CDR2 is YFSETQ. The germline V and J ends were trimmed by 3 bases and 10 bases, with 26 bases remaining between them. The CDR3 is made up of 17 amino acids. The chain's CDR3 is CASSSTLTAQRSTEQFF. In DNA form, the CDR3 reads TGCGCCAGCAGCTCTACCTTGACTGCGCAGCGCAGTACGGAGCAGTTCTTC.

The gene calls are TRBV7-9 and TRBJ1-4; D may be TRBD1 (6 bases). This CDR3 contains 15 residues. Per the germline V gene, CDR1 is SEHNR and CDR2 is FQNEAQ (reference sequence). V lost 5 bases to trimming and J lost 7 bases, with 17 bases between them. The chain's CDR3 is CASSPPQGLSEKLFF. In DNA form, the CDR3 reads TGTGCCAGCAGCCCACCTCAGGGGTTGAGTGAAAAACTGTTTTTT.

The table lists this clone with a few counts. The chain uses TRBV11-2 and TRBJ2-7; tentatively, D is TRBD2 (6 bases). The germline V gene has CDR1 SGHAT and CDR2 FQNNGV. Trimming removed 1 base at V and 5 bases at J, with 18 bases between. The CDR3 has 16 amino acids. CDR3 in amino acids: CASSLVMQGGPNEQYF. DNA for the CDR3: TGTGCCAGCAGCTTAGTTATGCAGGGAGGACCAAACGAGCAGTACTTC. The full variable domain, with the rest looked up from reference TRBV11-2 and TRBJ2-7, is EAGVAQSPRYKIIEKRQSVAFWCNPISGHATLYWYQQILGQGPKLLIQFQNNGVVDDSQLPKDRFSAERLKGVDSTLKIQPAKLEDSAVYLCASSLVMQGGPNEQYFGPGTRLTVT.

This clone has only one observation. The chain recombines TRBV28 with TRBJ2-1; 7 positions match TRBD1. This CDR3 has 15 residues. Germline CDR1 MDHEN, CDR2 SYDVKM. Losses at the gene ends were 6 bases for V and 10 bases for J; bases not matched to a gene: 15. The CDR3 spells CASRSTARGYGEQFF. CDR3 in DNA: TGTGCCAGCAGGTCGACAGCCAGGGGGTATGGAGAGCAGTTCTTC.

J is TRBJ2-5 and V is TRBV4-1, with TRBD2 matching over 11 bases. The CDR3 totals 17 residues. V shed 3 bases and J 2 bases; nucleotides not matched to a gene: 8. Germline V gene lookup returns CDR1 MGHRA and CDR2 YSYEKL. CDR3 in amino acids: CASSQYSTSGIQETQYF. In DNA form, the CDR3 reads TGCGCCAGCAGCCAGTATTCGACTAGCGGGATACAAGAGACCCAGTACTTC.

In its sample, this clone was seen a few times. The rearrangement joins TRBV6-1 to TRBJ2-7, with a tentative D call TRBD1 (6 bases). The CDR3 sequence is 15 residues long. Deletions cut 2 bases from V and 2 bases from J, with 13 bases between. CDR1 and CDR2 (germline): MNHNS, SASEGT. The CDR3 bases are TGTGCCAGCAGTGAACCAGGACAGACCACCTACGAGCAGTACGTC. It encodes CASSEPGQTTYEQYV.

The chain carries TRBV15 and TRBJ2-1; D gene unclear. The V end lost 2 bases, the J end lost 4 bases, and 9 bases lay between the germline ends. Looked up from germline, CDR1 is LNHNV and CDR2 is YYDKDF (reference sequence). This CDR3 contains 14 residues. CDR3 nucleotides: TGTGCCACCAGCAGATCGGGCCCTTACAATGAGCAGTTCTTC. Translated, it gives CATSRSGPYNEQFF.